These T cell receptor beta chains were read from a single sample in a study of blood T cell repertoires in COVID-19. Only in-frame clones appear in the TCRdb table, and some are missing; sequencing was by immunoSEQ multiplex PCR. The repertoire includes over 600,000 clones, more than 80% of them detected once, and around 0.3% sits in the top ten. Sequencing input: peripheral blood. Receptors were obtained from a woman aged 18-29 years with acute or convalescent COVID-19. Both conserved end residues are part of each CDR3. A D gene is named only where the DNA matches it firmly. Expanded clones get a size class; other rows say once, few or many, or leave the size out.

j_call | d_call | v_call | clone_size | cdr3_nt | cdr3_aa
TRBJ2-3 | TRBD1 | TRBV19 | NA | TGTGCCAGTAGTATAGCAGGGACAGGATTCACAGATACGCAGTATTTT | CASSIAGTGFTDTQYF
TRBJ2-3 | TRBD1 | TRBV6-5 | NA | TGTGCCAGCAGTTCGGGGGACAGGGGGCGAGATACGCAGTATTTT | CASSSGDRGRDTQYF
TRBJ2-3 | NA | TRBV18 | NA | TGTGCCAGCTCACGTACAGCCAGGACAGATACGCAGTATTTT | CASSRTARTDTQYF
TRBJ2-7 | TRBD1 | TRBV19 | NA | TGTGCCAGTAGTCAGGACAGGGGCGAGCAGTACTTC | CASSQDRGEQYF
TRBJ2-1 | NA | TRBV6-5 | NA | TGTGCCAGCATATCGGGGGTCAATGAGCAGTTCTTC | CASISGVNEQFF
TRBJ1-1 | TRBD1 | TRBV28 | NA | TGTGCCAGCAGTTTGACAGGGGGGGGCTACCCCAGGGGAACTGAAGCTTTCTTT | CASSLTGGGYPRGTEAFF
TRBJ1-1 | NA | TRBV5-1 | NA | TGCGCCAGCAGCGACCGTGCGGGGCTCACTGAAGCTTTCTTT | CASSDRAGLTEAFF
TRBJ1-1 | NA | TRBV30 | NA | TGTGCCTGGACACTGAGGACTGAAGCTTTCTTT | CAWTLRTEAFF
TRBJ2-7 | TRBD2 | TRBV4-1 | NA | TGCGCCAGCAGGAGACTAGCGGAACGCGAGCAGTACTTC | CASRRLAEREQYF
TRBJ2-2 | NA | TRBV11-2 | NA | TGTGCCAGCAGCGCTGGACTACGCGGCGGGGAGCTGTTTTTT | CASSAGLRGGELFF
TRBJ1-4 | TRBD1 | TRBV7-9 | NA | TGTGCCAGCAGCCCAGGGGGGCCTAATGAAAAACTGTTTTTT | CASSPGGPNEKLFF
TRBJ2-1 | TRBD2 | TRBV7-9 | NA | TGTGCCAGCAGCCTGACTAGCGGGGGGCTCAACGGTGAGCAGTTCTTC | CASSLTSGGLNGEQFF
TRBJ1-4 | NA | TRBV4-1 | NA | TGCGCCAGCAGCCAAGTCGAGGGTGAAAAACTGTTTTTT | CASSQVEGEKLFF
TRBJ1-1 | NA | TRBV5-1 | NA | TGCGCCAGCAGGATGAGCGGAATGAACACTGAAGCTTTCTTT | CASRMSGMNTEAFF
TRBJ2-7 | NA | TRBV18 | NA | TGTGCCAGCTCACCCGGAGTGAGGGACGAGCAGTACTTC | CASSPGVRDEQYF
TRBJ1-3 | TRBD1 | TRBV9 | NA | TGTGCCAGCAGCGCCCGGGACAGGGGATTTCCTGGAAACACCATATATTTT | CASSARDRGFPGNTIYF
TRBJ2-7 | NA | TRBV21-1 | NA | TGTGCCAGCAGCACCGGGGGACACGAGCAGTACTTC | CASSTGGHEQYF
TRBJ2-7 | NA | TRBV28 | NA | TGTGCCAGCAGACCCACAGCTTCCTACGAGCAGTACTTC | CASRPTASYEQYF
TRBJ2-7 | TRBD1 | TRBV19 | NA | TGTGCCAGTAGTATAGTGGACAGGGGGATCTACGAGCAGTACTTC | CASSIVDRGIYEQYF
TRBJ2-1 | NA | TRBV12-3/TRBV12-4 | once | TGTGCCAGCAGTTCAAGCTTTGAGCAGTTCTTC | CASSSSFEQFF
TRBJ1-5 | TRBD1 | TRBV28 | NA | TGTGCCAGCAGTTTTCAGGGGGCTTTGGGAAATCAGCCCCAGCATTTT | CASSFQGALGNQPQHF
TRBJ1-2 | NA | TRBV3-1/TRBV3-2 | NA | TGTGCCAGCAGCCAAGTCACTGAACATGGCTACACCTTC | CASSQVTEHGYTF
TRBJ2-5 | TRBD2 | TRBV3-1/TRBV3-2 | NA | TGTGCCAGCAGCCAAAGCGGGGGGTTGGAGACCCAGTACTTC | CASSQSGGLETQYF
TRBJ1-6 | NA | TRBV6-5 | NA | TGTGCCAGCAGTTATCAAACAGGGAGCCATAATTCACCCCTCCACTTT | CASSYQTGSHNSPLHF
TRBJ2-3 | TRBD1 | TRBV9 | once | TGTGCCAGCAGCGCCCGGACAGGGGAGGAACGTGGTACGCAGTATTTT | CASSARTGEERGTQYF
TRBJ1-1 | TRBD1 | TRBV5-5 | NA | TGTGCCAGCAGACAGGGGGGCACTGAAGCTTTCTTT | CASRQGGTEAFF
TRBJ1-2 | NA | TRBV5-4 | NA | TGTGCCAGCAGCTTGGAGGTGTCAGGGGTGCTCTATGGCTACACCTTC | CASSLEVSGVLYGYTF
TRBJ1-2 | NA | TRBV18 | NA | TGTGCCAGCTCACCCGCACAGACAGCCTATGGCTACACCTTC | CASSPAQTAYGYTF
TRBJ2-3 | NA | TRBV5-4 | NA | TGTGCCAGCAGCTTGGCTGGGGGCATTTTCACAGATACGCAGTATTTT | CASSLAGGIFTDTQYF
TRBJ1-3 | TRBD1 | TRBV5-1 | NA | TGCGCCAGCAGCAACGGACAGGGGGCGGTGGGAAACACCATATATTTT | CASSNGQGAVGNTIYF
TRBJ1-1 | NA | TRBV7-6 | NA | TGTGCCAGCAGCCTGGGACAAGGCACTGAAGCTTTCTTT | CASSLGQGTEAFF
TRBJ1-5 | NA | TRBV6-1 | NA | TGTGCCAGCAGTGAAGCAGGGGAAATGGGTGGGCGGAGCAATCAGCCCCAGCATTTT | CASSEAGEMGGRSNQPQHF
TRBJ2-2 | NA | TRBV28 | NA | TGTGCCAGCAGTTTACCCACAGGAGCAACCGGGGAGCTGTTTTTT | CASSLPTGATGELFF
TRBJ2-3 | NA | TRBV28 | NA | TGTGCCAGCAGTCCAAACACAGATACGCAGTATTTT | CASSPNTDTQYF
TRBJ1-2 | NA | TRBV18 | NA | TGTGCCAGCTCACCTGGTATATCATCTCAACCGGGAAACTATGGCTACACCTTC | CASSPGISSQPGNYGYTF
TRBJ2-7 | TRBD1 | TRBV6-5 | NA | TGTGCCAGCAGTTACGCAGGGGGCGGTTACGAGCAGTACTTC | CASSYAGGGYEQYF
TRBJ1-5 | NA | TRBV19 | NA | TGTGCCAGTAGTATAGCGTCTCGGGCAGGGCATCAGCCCCAGCATTTT | CASSIASRAGHQPQHF
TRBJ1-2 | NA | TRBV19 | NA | TGTGCCAGTAATTCACAGGGCGCAAGCTATGGCTACACCTTC | CASNSQGASYGYTF
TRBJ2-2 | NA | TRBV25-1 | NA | TGTGCCAGCAGTACCCAGGAAGCCGGGGAGCTGTTTTTT | CASSTQEAGELFF
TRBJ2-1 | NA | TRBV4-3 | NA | TGCGCCAGCAGCCAAGAAGGCGGATCCTCCTTCGATGAGCAGTTCTTC | CASSQEGGSSFDEQFF
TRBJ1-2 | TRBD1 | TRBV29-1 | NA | TGCAGCGTCCGGGACAGAGACTACTATGGCTACACCTTC | CSVRDRDYYGYTF
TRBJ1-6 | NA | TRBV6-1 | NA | TGTGCCAGCAGTGATGGACTTTCAGACTATAATTCACCCCTCCACTTT | CASSDGLSDYNSPLHF
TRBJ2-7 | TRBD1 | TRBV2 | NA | TGTGCCAGGGACAGGGGGGACGAGCAGTACTTC | CARDRGDEQYF
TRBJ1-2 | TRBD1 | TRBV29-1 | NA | TGCAGCGTTGAAGATTCAAGGCCAGGGGGCGCAGGCTACACCTTC | CSVEDSRPGGAGYTF
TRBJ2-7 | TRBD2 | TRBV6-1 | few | TGTGCCAGCAGTGAATTAGCGGGGGCTCCCGGCGAGCAGTACTTC | CASSELAGAPGEQYF
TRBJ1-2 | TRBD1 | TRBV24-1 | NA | TGTGCCACCAGTGAAGGATCCGGGACAGACAACTATGGCTACACCTTC | CATSEGSGTDNYGYTF
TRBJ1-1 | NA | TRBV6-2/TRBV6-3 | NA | TGTGCCAGCAGCCAAACAGGGATCACTGAAGCTTTCTTT | CASSQTGITEAFF
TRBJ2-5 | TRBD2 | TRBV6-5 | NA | TGTGCCAGCAGTCTAGGACTAGCGGGGACCGAGACCCAGTACTTC | CASSLGLAGTETQYF
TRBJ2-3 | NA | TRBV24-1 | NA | TGTGCCACCAGTGGCCGACGGGGTACGGATACGCAGTATTTT | CATSGRRGTDTQYF
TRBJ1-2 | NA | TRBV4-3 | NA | TGCGCCAGCAGCCAAGATCTCTCCCCCTACTATGGCTACACCTTC | CASSQDLSPYYGYTF
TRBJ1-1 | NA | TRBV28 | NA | TGTGCCAGCGAGCTGAACACTGAAGCTTTCTTT | CASELNTEAFF
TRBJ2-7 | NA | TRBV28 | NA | TGTGCCAGCAGTTTACCGGACTACTCCTACGAGCAGTACTTC | CASSLPDYSYEQYF
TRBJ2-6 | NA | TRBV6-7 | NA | TGTGCCAGCAGTAACTCCTTCTACCGGAAGGGAGTCTCTGGGGCCAACGTCCTGACTTTC | CASSNSFYRKGVSGANVLTF
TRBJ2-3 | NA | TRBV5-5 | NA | TGTGCCAGCAGCTTCGGGGATAGCACAGATACGCAGTATTTT | CASSFGDSTDTQYF
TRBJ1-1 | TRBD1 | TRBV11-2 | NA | TGTGCCAGCAGTTACGGGACAGGGTATGCAGCTTTCTTT | CASSYGTGYAAFF
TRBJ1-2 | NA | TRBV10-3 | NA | TGTGCCATCTCCTGGGAGGGTAATGGCTACACCTTC | CAISWEGNGYTF
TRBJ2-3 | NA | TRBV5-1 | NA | TGCGCCAGCAGCTTGGCCCGGGATGGGGCGGGGACGCAGTATTTT | CASSLARDGAGTQYF
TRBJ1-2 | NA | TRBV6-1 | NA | TGTGCCAGCACCTATCGGGGGTACGGCTATGGCTACACCTTC | CASTYRGYGYGYTF
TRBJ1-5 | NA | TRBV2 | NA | TGTGCCAGCAGTGTAGATATTCATAGCAATCAGCCCCAGCATTTT | CASSVDIHSNQPQHF
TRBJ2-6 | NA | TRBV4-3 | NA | TGCGCCAGCAGCCAAGCTCCGGACATTTTCTCTGGGGCCAACGTCCTGACTTTC | CASSQAPDIFSGANVLTF